This T cell receptor beta chain was obtained from a study of blood T cell repertoires in COVID-19. Whole-study context: There were acute and convalescent COVID-19 samples, and they came from the United States, Italy and Spain. PBMCs, B-cell-depleted T cells, or T cells provided the cDNA or gDNA that made up the material.

The study assigned cohorts using participant-reported clinical history. Within 2 weeks before study entry, exposed participants met a COVID-19 case. CDR1 and CDR2 (germline): MNHEY, SVGEGT. The CDR3 sequence is 15 residues long. J lost 1 base, V lost 5 bases, and 3 bases had no gene match. Sequenced by immunoSEQ multiplex PCR; TCRdb stores in-frame clones only, minus some. This sample has 150,000 or so clones, with roughly 83% found just once. The receptor was isolated from a man aged 65 to 79 who had been exposed to COVID-19. The sequencing input was PBMCs or T cells enriched from blood (not recorded which). This chain joins TRBV6-2 or TRBV6-3 and TRBJ2-1, with TRBD2 identical over 9 bases. The CDR3 sequence is CASSRAGGSYNEQFF. As DNA, the CDR3 is TGTGCCAGCAGTCGAGCGGGAGGATCCTACAATGAGCAGTTCTTC.